The clone carrying this T cell receptor (beta chain) showed up just a few times. The data were taken from a study of T cells in Graves' hyperthyroidism and ophthalmopathy. RNA transcripts were the template for amplifying TCR beta CDR3 regions. The primer set for the first-round RT-PCR of the TCR CDR3 was HTBI. TCRdb called the multiplex PCR reads again in MiXCR, with one record for every CDR3 protein. The sample consists of about 400,000 distinct CDR3 sequences, approximately 25% of them appearing once. Clinical symptoms, serum thyroxine, TRAb, thyroid ultrasound and orbital computed tomography established diagnosis. Fresh peripheral blood, approximately 10 ml, was the source of the PBMCs. Germline V gene sequence: CDR1 MNHEY, CDR2 SVGEGT. The germline V and J ends were trimmed by 6 bases and 5 bases, with 11 bases remaining between them. This CDR3 is built from 12 residues.

The TCR was taken from a man in his fifties with Graves' hyperthyroidism. Sequencing was done on a sample of blood. The chain links TRBV6-2 or TRBV6-3 to TRBJ2-7; D might be TRBD1 (6 bases). The CDR3 DNA sequence: TGTGCCAGCAGCCTTAACAGGGACGAGCAGTACTTC. Its translation: CASSLNRDEQYF.